These T cell receptor beta chains were read from a single sample in a study of T cells in Graves' hyperthyroidism and ophthalmopathy. TCRdb independently ran MiXCR on the multiplex PCR reads; one entry per CDR3 protein. The sample records a few hundred thousand distinct CDR3 sequences, around 16% being singletons. The sequenced sample was blood. The receptors were sampled from a middle-aged woman with Graves' ophthalmopathy. CDR3s include the opening cysteine and the closing phenylalanine or tryptophan. D genes are given only for firm matches. Not every row has a clone size; where given, it reads once, few, many or a size class.

clone_size | j_call | v_call | d_call | cdr3_nt | cdr3_aa
many | TRBJ2-5 | TRBV18 | - | TGTGCCAGCTCACCAAATAAGACCGAGTACCAAGAGACCCAGTACTTC | CASSPNKTEYQETQYF
many | TRBJ1-5 | TRBV20-1 | TRBD1 | TGCAGTGCTAGCAGGGGGGATCAGCCCCAGCATTTT | CSASRGDQPQHF
- | TRBJ2-7 | TRBV19 | TRBD1 | TGTGCCGGCTTGACAGGGGGCGCCTACGAGCAGTACTTC | CAGLTGGAYEQYF
- | TRBJ1-1 | TRBV29-1 | TRBD1 | TGCAGCGTTGGGCGGGGGGACAGCATGAGTGAAGCTTTCTTT | CSVGRGDSMSEAFF
- | TRBJ1-6 | TRBV3-1 | - | TGTGCCAGCAGCGCCTCTGGGGGTTTACCCCTCCACTTT | CASSASGGLPLHF
many | TRBJ2-1 | TRBV10-3 | TRBD2 | TGTGCCATCAGTGAGTCCACACTAGCGGGAGGGCATGAGCAGTTCTTC | CAISESTLAGGHEQFF
- | TRBJ1-1 | TRBV7-9 | - | TGTGCCAGCAGCCCCGTGGGGATTGAAGCTTTCTTT | CASSPVGIEAFF
many | TRBJ2-1 | TRBV3-1 | TRBD1 | TGTGCCAGCAGCCGGCGGACAGGCGACAATGAGCAGTTCTTC | CASSRRTGDNEQFF
- | TRBJ2-3 | TRBV15 | - | TGTGCCACCAGCAGAGACTTGGGAGATACGCAGTATTTT | CATSRDLGDTQYF
- | TRBJ2-1 | TRBV6-5 | TRBD1 | TGTGCCAGCAGTTACGCACCGGACAGGGGAGGTGAGCAGTTCTTC | CASSYAPDRGGEQFF
- | TRBJ2-7 | TRBV5-8 | - | TGTGCCAGCAGCCACGGTGGCAGAAATTACGAGCAGTACTTC | CASSHGGRNYEQYF
many | TRBJ1-6 | TRBV6-1 | TRBD1 | TGTGCCAGCAGCCTACAGGGGGGAGATAATTCACCCCTCCACTTT | CASSLQGGDNSPLHF
many | TRBJ2-3 | TRBV7-9 | - | TGTGCCAGCAGCCCAGCTAGCAGCGATTCAGATACGCAGTATTTT | CASSPASSDSDTQYF
- | TRBJ2-7 | TRBV10-3 | TRBD2 | TGTGCCATCAGTGTAGTGGGACTAGCGGGAGGGGGACCCTACGAGCAGTACTTC | CAISVVGLAGGGPYEQYF
few | TRBJ2-3 | TRBV6-1 | TRBD1 | TGTGCCAGCGCCGGGACAGGGGTAACAGATACGCAGTATTTT | CASAGTGVTDTQYF
few | TRBJ1-6 | TRBV5-1 | - | TGCGCCAGCAGCTCCTCGACAGAAACTAATTCACCCCTCCACTTT | CASSSSTETNSPLHF
few | TRBJ1-4 | TRBV5-1 | TRBD1 | TGCGCCAGCAGCCCTCAACCGGGACAGGGGAATGAAAAACTGTTTTTT | CASSPQPGQGNEKLFF
few | TRBJ2-1 | TRBV7-2 | - | TGTGCCAGCAGCTTGGGCGGACTTGGCTCCTACAATGAGCAGTTCTTC | CASSLGGLGSYNEQFF
- | TRBJ1-3 | TRBV3-1 | - | TGTGCCAGCAGCCAAGACGCCTCTGGAAACACCATATATTTT | CASSQDASGNTIYF
many | TRBJ2-1 | TRBV11-1 | TRBD2 | TGTGCCAGCACCACTACCGGGACTAGCGGGAGGGCCGGAAATGAGCAGTTCTTC | CASTTTGTSGRAGNEQFF
- | TRBJ2-2 | TRBV15 | - | TGTGCCACCAGCAGAGATCTGGGTGGGGAGCTGTTTTTT | CATSRDLGGELFF
few | TRBJ2-2 | TRBV30 | TRBD2 | TGTGCCGGGACTAGCGGGACCGGGGAGCTGTTTTTT | CAGTSGTGELFF
few | TRBJ2-5 | TRBV20-1 | - | TGCAGTGCTACGAATACAGGTGGAGATCAAGAGACCCAGTACTTC | CSATNTGGDQETQYF
- | TRBJ1-5 | TRBV19 | - | TGTGCCAGTAGTTTAAACCTCTCGGAGAGGCCCCAGCATTTT | CASSLNLSERPQHF
- | TRBJ1-2 | TRBV20-1 | - | TGCAGTGCTAGAGATCCCGGGGAAGCCTATGGCTACACCTTC | CSARDPGEAYGYTF
many | TRBJ1-1 | TRBV19 | - | TGTGCCAGTAGTGGTTCCGGGAATACTGAAGCTTTCTTT | CASSGSGNTEAFF
few | TRBJ1-5 | TRBV20-1 | - | TGCAGTGCTAGAGATGCGAGGACGGATAGCAATCAGCCCCAGCATTTT | CSARDARTDSNQPQHF
- | TRBJ1-2 | TRBV20-1 | - | TGCAGTGCTAGTATTATTGAGGCAGGGAGAAAGAGTGGCTACACCTTC | CSASIIEAGRKSGYTF
- | TRBJ2-4 | TRBV12-3/TRBV12-4 | - | TGTGCCAGCAGCTTTAACAGTGAGCGGAACATTCAGTACTTC | CASSFNSERNIQYF
many | TRBJ2-3 | TRBV12-3/TRBV12-4 | TRBD1 | TGTGCCAGCAGTTTATGGGGGACAGGGTTAGATACGCAGTATTTT | CASSLWGTGLDTQYF
- | TRBJ2-4 | TRBV6-1 | TRBD1 | TGTGCCAGCAGTGAAGTAGGACAGGGGGATGACATTCAGTACTTC | CASSEVGQGDDIQYF
- | TRBJ2-2 | TRBV4-1 | TRBD1 | TGCGCCAGCAGCCACCGACAGGGCCCCGGGGAGCTGTTTTTT | CASSHRQGPGELFF
- | TRBJ2-3 | TRBV5-1 | - | TGCGCCAGCGGCCACTATGGCACAGATACGCAGTATTTT | CASGHYGTDTQYF
- | TRBJ2-7 | TRBV7-6 | TRBD2 | TGTGCCAGCAGCTTAGCAGCGGGAGTCTCCCCCGAGCAGTACTTC | CASSLAAGVSPEQYF
- | TRBJ2-3 | TRBV5-6 | - | TGTGCCAGCAGCTTGCAGAACGTATTAGCAGATACGCAGTATTTT | CASSLQNVLADTQYF
many | TRBJ2-5 | TRBV18 | - | TGTGCCAGCTCACCCTTGAAGGAGGCTCAGGGGACCCAGTACTTC | CASSPLKEAQGTQYF
many | TRBJ2-7 | TRBV3-1 | TRBD2 | TGTGCCAGCAGCCTCTTAACTAGCGGGAGGGCCGGCGAGCAGTACTTC | CASSLLTSGRAGEQYF
- | TRBJ1-4 | TRBV28 | - | TGTGCCAGCAGTGCCCCGGACAGAGAAAACCTGTTTTTT | CASSAPDRENLFF
many | TRBJ2-1 | TRBV5-1 | TRBD2 | TGCGCCAGCAGCTTGGGCGCTAGCGGGGCCTACAATGAGCAGTTCTTC | CASSLGASGAYNEQFF
many | TRBJ1-5 | TRBV29-1 | - | TGCAGCGTGCCGAGTCAGGTGATTCTTTATAGCAATCAGCCCCAGCATTTT | CSVPSQVILYSNQPQHF
many | TRBJ1-1 | TRBV28 | - | TGTGCCAGCAGTAACCAGGGGTCCCCGAACACTGAAGCTTTCTTT | CASSNQGSPNTEAFF
many | TRBJ2-1 | TRBV2 | - | TGTGCCAGCAGTCAAGGGCAGGGGTACAATGAGCAGTTCTTC | CASSQGQGYNEQFF
many | TRBJ2-1 | TRBV30 | - | TGTGCCTGGAGTGCTGAGGGGTTGGATGAGCAGTTCTTC | CAWSAEGLDEQFF
- | TRBJ2-1 | TRBV6-2/TRBV6-3 | TRBD2 | TGTGCCAGCAGAAGGACTAGCGGGAGATGGGGGAATGAGCAGTTCTTC | CASRRTSGRWGNEQFF
many | TRBJ1-1 | TRBV6-1 | - | TGTGCCAGCAGTGAAGCGGGGGCGAACACTGAAGCTTTCTTT | CASSEAGANTEAFF
- | TRBJ1-4 | TRBV5-1 | - | TGCGCCAGCAGCCCATGGACGGATAATGAAAAACTGTTTTTT | CASSPWTDNEKLFF